One and the same sample provided the 12 T cell receptor beta chains below, sequenced in a study of T cell responses to AZD1222 COVID-19 vaccine. Here immunoSEQ multiplex PCR was the method, and the copy in TCRdb shows in-frame clones only, minus some. Among over 100,000 clones listed, 70% to 90% were seen once. Sequencing used peripheral blood, obtained on day 0 of AZD1222 vaccination. These receptors were taken from an adult in good health.

The V and J genes are TRBV12-3 or TRBV12-4 and TRBJ1-1; the D is unclear. V was pared by 6 bases and J by 6 bases, with 11 bases between. The CDR3 runs 12 residues. CDR3 sequence: CASSHGASEAFF. The CDR3 coding sequence is TGTGCCAGCAGCCACGGTGCTTCTGAAGCTTTCTTT.

This sequence joins TRBV7-3 and TRBJ1-1; 7 nucleotides line up with TRBD1. After removal of 5 bases from V and 4 bases from J, the junction contained 7 bases not matched to a gene. This CDR3 has 14 residues. Germline CDR1 SGHTA, CDR2 FQGTGA. The chain's CDR3 is CASSPGAGGTEAFF. DNA for the CDR3: TGTGCCAGCAGCCCCGGCGCAGGGGGCACTGAAGCTTTCTTT.

The chain combines TRBV19 with TRBJ2-2, with D possibly being TRBD1 (6 bases). This CDR3 has 16 residues. The germline V gene has CDR1 LNHDA and CDR2 SQIVND (reference sequence). V was shortened by 10 bases and J by 9 bases, with 27 bases between the two germline ends. Here the CDR3 reads CATPTSNRALSRELFF. Here the CDR3 DNA reads TGTGCCACCCCGACCTCCAACAGGGCTCTTAGCCGGGAGCTGTTTTTT.

In DNA form, the CDR3 reads TGTGCCAGCAGCTTAAAGGGGGTGGGTGAGCAGTTCTTC. It encodes CASSLKGVGEQFF. The chain is built from TRBV7-2 and TRBJ2-1, with a possible D match to TRBD1 (6 bases). Trimming left V 2 bases short and J 9 bases short, with 11 bases between. CDR3 size: 13 residues. The germline CDR1 and CDR2 sequences are SGHTA and FQGNSA.

This sequence joins TRBV28 and TRBJ2-3; D call uncertain. Germline lookup yields CDR1 MDHEN and CDR2 SYDVKM. The CDR3 covers 13 residues. Trimming stripped 6 bases from V and 4 bases from J, with 11 bases between. CDR3 protein: CASSRPQADTQYF. In DNA, the CDR3 is TGTGCCAGCAGCCGCCCGCAGGCAGATACGCAGTATTTT.

The chain uses TRBV10-3 and TRBJ1-1; 12 bases align to TRBD1. The CDR3 runs to 14 residues. Trimming removed 8 bases from V and 3 bases from J; junction bases left unmatched: 4. The germline V gene encodes CDR1 ENHRY and CDR2 SYGVKD. The CDR3 is CAIGTGGEYTEAFF. CDR3 DNA: TGTGCCATCGGGACAGGGGGCGAGTACACTGAAGCTTTCTTT.

The chain links TRBV27 to TRBJ1-6, with D hard to call. Germline CDR1 MNHEY, CDR2 SMNVEV (reference sequence). V was cut by 5 bases and J by 8 bases, with 10 bases left in between. The CDR3 consists of 13 residues. In nucleotides, the CDR3 is TGTGCCAGCAGTCTCCGGATCGATTCACCCCTCCACTTT. Translation: CASSLRIDSPLHF.

This chain connects TRBV28 to TRBJ1-5; D possibly corresponds to TRBD1 (6 bases). The CDR3 covers 14 residues. The V gene's germline CDR1 is MDHEN and CDR2 SYDVKM. Deletions cut 6 bases from V and 5 bases from J, with 14 bases between. The CDR3 protein is CASSLGQSHQPQHF. In DNA form, the CDR3 reads TGTGCCAGCAGCCTTGGACAGTCACATCAGCCCCAGCATTTT.

The V call is TRBV24-1, the J call TRBJ1-1; possibly TRBD1 for D (6 bases). CDR1 KGHDR and CDR2 SFDVKD come from the germline V gene. V was cut by 4 bases and J by 7 bases, with 9 bases left in between. This CDR3 region has 12 residues. CDR3 residues: CATSDPQGEAFF. For the CDR3, the DNA is TGTGCCACCAGTGACCCACAGGGTGAAGCTTTCTTT.

The chain has TRBV7-2 and TRBJ1-1; D gene ambiguous. Germline V CDR1 and CDR2: SGHTA, FQGNSA. V lost 5 bases to trimming and J lost 4 bases, with 14 bases between them. This CDR3 is 14 amino acids long. DNA of the CDR3: TGTGCCAGCAGCCTACGAGCAACCCTCACTGAAGCTTTCTTT. Its protein product is CASSLRATLTEAFF.

J is TRBJ2-7 and V is TRBV5-1; 8 bases map to TRBD1. The ends lost 5 bases at V and 3 bases at J; junction bases unmatched: 16. Per the germline V gene, CDR1 is SGHRS and CDR2 is YFSETQ. This CDR3 region has 17 residues. CDR3 sequence: CASRKGTGQRSDYEQYF. CDR3 DNA sequence: TGCGCCAGCAGAAAGGGGACAGGCCAAAGGTCGGACTACGAGCAGTACTTC.

Relative to its sample, this clone is medium-sized (0.01 to 0.1%). V and J are TRBV12-5 and TRBJ1-2, with D unclear. The CDR3 length is 12 residues. V was cut by 8 bases and J by 0 bases, with 7 bases left in between. From germline, CDR1 is LGHNT and CDR2 FRNRAP. CDR3 DNA sequence: TGTGCTAGTTCCGGGTCTAACTATGGCTACACCTTC. Its protein is CASSGSNYGYTF.